The clone carrying this T cell receptor (beta chain) showed up just a few times. What it recognizes is unknown. Oncomine TCR Beta short-read sequencing was applied to DNA from cultured CD4+ T cells. Genomic DNA was isolated from cultured CD4+ T cells. Each CDR3 protein gets one entry after TCRdb re-called the PCR reads with MiXCR. Among some 10,000 distinct CDR3 sequences listed, almost 30% were seen once. Stated treatment: approximately 9-day PBMC culture with coronavirus spike peptide pools or control peptides (ViraFEST assay). CD4+ T lymphocytes from the unexposed donor were collected before the COVID-19 pandemic (2011-2018). This sample is part of a study of vaccination and CD4 T cells after COVID-19. This CDR3 has 15 residues. Germline CDR1 reads MNHNS; CDR2 reads SASEGT. V was clipped by 8 bases and J by 1 base; unmatched bases: 8.

The source is a human donor in good health. The sample taken for sequencing was CD4+ T cells from blood, cultured in vitro. The chain combines TRBV6-1 with TRBJ1-2; 9 bases align to TRBD1. In nucleotides, the CDR3 is TGTGCCAGCCAGGGACAGGGTTCAATTAACTATGGCTACACCTTC. Translating gives CASQGQGSINYGYTF.